This is a list of T cell receptor beta chains from one sample in a study of blood T cell repertoires in COVID-19. Here immunoSEQ multiplex PCR was the method, and the copy in TCRdb shows in-frame clones only, minus some. The table lists about 170,000 clones, 65% to 80% of them singletons, with under 20% in the top ten. What was sequenced was PBMCs or T cells enriched from blood (not recorded which). These receptors were taken from a woman between 65 and 79 years old in a cohort exposed to, infected with or recovered from COVID-19 (not recorded which). Both conserved end residues are part of each CDR3. Fields, in order: J gene, CDR3 length, clone size, V gene, D gene, CDR3 protein, CDR3 DNA. D genes are given only for firm matches. Part of the rows lack a size; the others show once, few, many or a class for expanded clones.

>TRBJ2-3|16|.|TRBV18|TRBD2
CASSLGLAGLTDTQYF
TGTGCCAGCTCCCTAGGACTAGCGGGCCTCACAGATACGCAGTATTTT
>TRBJ2-7|15|.|TRBV27|TRBD1
CASSPYGRGLYEQYF
TGTGCCAGCAGCCCCTACGGCAGGGGGCTCTACGAGCAGTACTTC
>TRBJ2-2|16|.|TRBV2|TRBD2
CASSERLAGVAGELFF
TGTGCCAGCAGTGAACGGCTAGCGGGAGTGGCCGGGGAGCTGTTTTTT
>TRBJ1-2|14|few|TRBV18|TRBD1
CASSPGQEAYGYTF
TGTGCCAGCTCACCCGGACAGGAGGCCTATGGCTACACCTTC
>TRBJ1-2|16|.|TRBV5-1|TRBD1
CASSWTGGAGGYGYTF
TGCGCCAGCAGCTGGACAGGGGGCGCAGGAGGCTATGGCTACACCTTC
>TRBJ1-4|16|.|TRBV4-3|TRBD1
CASSQGVGQGGLKLFF
TGCGCCAGCAGCCAAGGAGTGGGACAGGGTGGTTTAAAACTGTTTTTT
>TRBJ1-2|14|once|TRBV7-2|.
CASSFRFTNYGYTF
TGTGCCAGCAGCTTCAGGTTCACTAACTATGGCTACACCTTC
>TRBJ1-6|17|.|TRBV11-2|TRBD1
CASRPLEGTGGNSPLHF
TGTGCCAGCAGACCACTTGAAGGGACAGGGGGAAATTCACCCCTCCACTTT
>TRBJ1-2|13|.|TRBV9|.
CASSVAGRDRYTF
TGTGCCAGCAGCGTAGCTGGGAGGGATCGCTACACCTTC
>TRBJ1-1|13|.|TRBV10-3|TRBD1
CAISGTGDTEAFF
TGTGCCATCAGCGGTACAGGGGACACTGAAGCTTTCTTT
>TRBJ1-1|14|.|TRBV3-1/TRBV3-2|.
CASSPRGGNTEAFF
TGTGCCAGCAGCCCTAGAGGGGGGAACACTGAAGCTTTCTTT